These 8 T cell receptor beta chains share one sample of origin, sequenced in a study of CD8 T cells in Susac syndrome. RNA totalling roughly 0.45 to 1 ug underwent reverse transcription with random hexamers. TCRdb reanalysed the immunoSEQ multiplex PCR reads using MiXCR and keeps one entry per CDR3 protein. The sample has over 130,000 distinct CDR3 sequences, around 95% seen once; the top ten hold roughly 0.14%. Sequenced material: CD4+ T cells from PBMCs. The receptors here all came from a human donor with Susac syndrome.

The gene calls are TRBV27 and TRBJ1-2; TRBD1 aligns across 7 bases. The CDR3 covers 15 residues. V was pared by 5 bases and J by 5 bases, with 11 bases of the junction left unmatched. Germline V gene sequence: CDR1 MNHEY, CDR2 SMNVEV (reference sequence). Here the CDR3 DNA reads TGTGCCAGCAGTCCGAGTTGGGACAGCGCTTATGGCTACACCTTC. Protein product: CASSPSWDSAYGYTF.

The rearrangement uses TRBV30 and TRBJ1-2, with 8 bases identical to TRBD1. CDR1 is GTSNPN and CDR2 is SVGIG in the germline V gene (reference sequence). V trimming: 1 base; J trimming: 8 bases; junction bases outside the gene matches: 9. This CDR3 is built from 14 residues. This CDR3 reads CAWSGPDRGKGYTF. The CDR3 DNA follows: TGTGCCTGGAGTGGTCCCGACAGGGGTAAAGGCTACACCTTC.

This sequence joins TRBV9 and TRBJ2-2; D ambiguous. The CDR3 consists of 15 residues. Per the germline V gene, CDR1 is SGDLS and CDR2 is YYNGEE. V gave up 0 bases and J gave up 0 bases, with 6 bases separating them. The CDR3 sequence: CASSVGATNTGELFF. The CDR3 region has the DNA TGTGCCAGCAGCGTAGGGGCTACGAACACCGGGGAGCTGTTTTTT.

V is TRBV24-1 and J is TRBJ2-1; D gene uncertain. CDR1 KGHDR and CDR2 SFDVKD come from the germline V gene. V lost 5 bases and J 7 bases, leaving 11 bases between the germline ends. The CDR3 has 13 amino acids. CDR3 sequence (DNA): TGTGCCACCAGTGGTGATAGTGGGAATGAGCAGTTCTTC. Amino acid sequence: CATSGDSGNEQFF.

The genes are TRBV12-3 or TRBV12-4 and TRBJ1-1, with TRBD1 identical over 7 bases. This CDR3 is built from 14 residues. Trimming took 3 bases from V and 4 from J; bases not matched to a gene: 5. The CDR3 region is CASSFLAGGTEAFF. The CDR3 nucleotides are TGTGCCAGCAGTTTCCTGGCAGGGGGCACTGAAGCTTTCTTT.

The chain has TRBV6-2 or TRBV6-3 and TRBJ1-2; D is possibly TRBD1 (5 bases). V lost 2 bases to trimming and J lost 3 bases, with 10 bases between them. CDR3 length: 14 amino acids. From germline, CDR1 is MNHEY and CDR2 SVGEGT. This chain's CDR3 is CASSYDRGDYGYTF. The CDR3 DNA follows: TGTGCCAGCAGTTACGACCGGGGGGACTATGGCTACACCTTC.

J is TRBJ2-7 and V is TRBV24-1; TRBD2 might be the D (6 bases). The germline V gene has CDR1 KGHDR and CDR2 SFDVKD. The CDR3 has 15 residues. V lost 4 bases to trimming and J lost 6 bases, with 18 bases between them. The CDR3 reads CATSDQTSSAAEQYF. Written as DNA, the CDR3 is TGTGCCACCAGTGACCAGACCTCTAGCGCCGCCGAGCAGTACTTC.

The chain is built from TRBV18 and TRBJ1-6; the D is unclear. CDR1 is KGHSH and CDR2 is LQKENI in the germline V gene. This CDR3 region has 15 residues. V gave up 2 bases and J gave up 5 bases, with 10 bases separating them. DNA of the CDR3: TGTGCCAGCTCACCATCGGCAGATAATAATTCACCCCTCCACTTT. Its protein product is CASSPSADNNSPLHF.